Presented here are 9 T cell receptor beta chains from one specimen sequenced in a study of beta chain features in type 1 diabetes. Reverse transcribing all isolated RNA meant expressed TCRB transcripts were sequenced. Produced via immunoSEQ multiplex PCR; TCRdb's table is partial and in-frame only. The data show 200,000 to 300,000 clones, around 14% seen once. Material for sequencing was naive CD4+ T cells from blood. All receptors derive from a woman in her forties in good health.

This clone came up a few times. V gene TRBV10-3 combines with J gene TRBJ2-7; 14 bases are a match to TRBD2. The CDR3 is 16 amino acids. Germline values: CDR1 ENHRY, CDR2 SYGVKD. V lost 6 bases to trimming and J lost 3 bases; unmatched junction nucleotides: 7. The CDR3 reads CAISSGTSGSHYEQYF. The CDR3 bases are TGTGCCATCAGCTCCGGGACTAGCGGGAGTCACTACGAGCAGTACTTC.

A few counts support this clone. The V call is TRBV5-6, the J call TRBJ2-1, with TRBD2 identical over 9 bases. The junction had 7 bases not matched to a gene; V was cut back by 1 base and J by 5 bases. The CDR3 is 16 amino acids. Germline V gives CDR1 SGHDT, CDR2 YYEEEE. The CDR3 bases are TGTGCCAGCAGCTTGCAGCGGGGGGCGTTCCACAATGAGCAGTTCTTC. It translates to CASSLQRGAFHNEQFF.

This clone was detected many times. The chain uses TRBV7-2 and TRBJ2-1; 9 bases agree with TRBD1. V was pared by 6 bases and J by 7 bases, with 10 bases of the junction left unmatched. Germline CDR1 is SGHTA and CDR2 is FQGNSA. This CDR3 has 15 residues. The CDR3 loop reads CASRPGTGWVNEQFF. The DNA for the CDR3 is TGTGCCAGCAGACCCGGGACAGGGTGGGTGAATGAGCAGTTCTTC. Full variable domain (rest looked up from reference TRBV7-2 and TRBJ2-1): GAGVSQSPSNKVTEKGKDVELRCDPISGHTALYWYRQSLGQGLEFLIYFQGNSAPDKSGLPSDRFSAERTGGSVSTLTIQRTQQEDSAVYLCASRPGTGWVNEQFFGPGTRLTVL.

The CDR3 loop reads CASSLWGHSYEQYF. Written as DNA, the CDR3 is TGTGCCAGCAGCCTTTGGGGGCACTCCTACGAGCAGTACTTC. The chain uses TRBV5-6 and TRBJ2-7; maybe TRBD1 (6 bases). The CDR3 is made up of 14 amino acids. V lost 4 bases, J lost 0 bases, and 11 bases lay in between. Germline CDR1 SGHDT, CDR2 YYEEEE. The whole variable domain, filled in from reference TRBV5-6 and TRBJ2-7, reads DAGVTQSPTHLIKTRGQQVTLRCSPKSGHDTVSWYQQALGQGPQFIFQYYEEEERQRGNFPDRFSGHQFPNYSSELNVNALLLGDSALYLCASSLWGHSYEQYFGPGTRLTVT.

The rearrangement joins TRBV6-5 to TRBJ1-5; 7 nucleotides match TRBD1. V trimming: 0 bases; J trimming: 11 bases; junction bases outside the gene matches: 10. This CDR3 contains 15 residues. Germline CDR1 reads MNHEY; CDR2 reads SVGAGI. As DNA, the CDR3 is TGTGCCAGCAGTTACTCGGAAGGGGGCCTCATGGCCCAGCATTTT. It encodes CASSYSEGGLMAQHF.

The chain has TRBV2 and TRBJ2-3; weak D call: TRBD2 (6 bases). The V gene's germline CDR1 is SNHLY and CDR2 FYNNEI. The CDR3 loop spans 14 amino acids. The V end was cut by 1 base, the J end by 1 base, with 6 bases between. The CDR3 bases are TGTGCCAGCAGTGAAGGGGGGGGCACAGATACGCAGTATTTT. Translation: CASSEGGGTDTQYF.

This clone was observed a few times. The chain is built from TRBV7-2 and TRBJ2-7; TRBD1 might be the D (6 bases). Trimming shortened V by 4 bases and J by 3 bases, and 13 bases separated the two germline ends. Germline CDR1 SGHTA, CDR2 FQGNSA. There are 14 residues in the CDR3. Written as DNA, the CDR3 is TGTGCCAGCAGCTCCAGGGGTAGAGACTACGAGCAGTACTTC. Translation: CASSSRGRDYEQYF.

The gene calls are TRBV9 and TRBJ2-4; a weak D match, TRBD1 (6 bases). Trimming took off 4 bases at V and 7 bases at J, with 21 bases between the two ends. Germline lookup yields CDR1 SGDLS and CDR2 YYNGEE. CDR3 size: 16 residues. In DNA form, the CDR3 reads TGTGCCAGCAGCCCTAGACAGGTGAGCCGAACGAACATTCAGTACTTC. As protein: CASSPRQVSRTNIQYF.

The J gene is TRBJ1-4, the V gene TRBV18; D is unresolved. Germline CDR1 reads KGHSH; CDR2 reads LQKENI. The CDR3 is 14 residues long. V dropped 2 bases and J dropped 1 base, with 5 bases sitting between them. CDR3 bases: TGTGCCAGCTCACCAGGGCAAACTAATGAAAAACTGTTTTTT. Translating gives CASSPGQTNEKLFF.